The following is a T cell receptor beta chain sequence with its context. This clone is deemed medium-sized (0.01 to 0.1%). Its antigen is still unknown. No much larger clone is present one base from it, and per-base qualities are unavailable. Libraries came from the immunoSEQ multiplex PCR assay. The hsTCRB Kit was used according to the manufacturer's protocol to amplify rearranged TCR beta chain sequences. Sequencing of TCRB libraries was carried out on an Illumina MiSeq. The source study handled its data this way. Demultiplexing, trimming and gene mapping were performed with the kit vendor's proprietary platform. In its TCRdb copy, this immuneACCESS table keeps in-frame sequences only and misses some clones. Where compared with another copy, unresolved V genes explain less than half of these, and the others have no known cause. The DNA was the basis for D and trimming; V, J and clone size are from that table. Here the sample has some 38,000 clones; around 78% occur a single time. In total, the top ten clones hold roughly 5% of the sample.

This entry belongs to a study of a mutant IDH1 vaccine in newly diagnosed glioma (dated by TCRdb to 2020 to 2022). With regard to the full study: Across visits V03 through V10, patients got a total of eight vaccinations, given in weeks 1, 3, 5, 7, 11, 15, 19 and 23. Vaccination started 4-6 weeks after radiotherapy alone, or was given together with temozolomide cycles in the groups whose treatment included chemotherapy. The roughly 32 treated patients were approximately 62% male and around 40% female, with a mean age of around 40 years. Before enrollment, most patients had been given radiochemotherapy with temozolomide as standard therapy, while the rest had received either radiotherapy alone or temozolomide alone. Peripheral blood was collected at six visits: V03 (baseline), V05, V07, V10, V12 and V13. Longitudinal TCRB deep sequencing was done for about two dozen treated patients, wherever samples were available for exploratory analyses. Study-level results and caveats: PBMC samples for TCRB deep sequencing were selected based on availability. Immune responses induced by the vaccine were seen in roughly 95% of patients across multiple MHC alleles. Changes in the top peripheral T cell clonotypes picked up by TCRB sequencing did not appear to be linked to pseudoprogression. It was noted by the authors that analyses of patient blood samples could not be reproduced owing to sample limitations.

In light of the paper, this sample's time point label describes: week 5, during vaccination. Every vaccine dose consisted of 300 ug of a 20-mer mutant IDH1 peptide in Montanide, administered subcutaneously together with topical imiquimod. All donors had newly diagnosed IDH1-mutant astrocytomas of WHO grade 3 or 4 that showed loss of nuclear ATRX. The samples were drawn from NOA16, a multicentre, single-arm, open-label phase I trial in Germany that tested a mutant IDH1 peptide vaccine in humans for the first time. Genomic DNA for TCRB sequencing was extracted from EDTA blood using the DNeasy Blood and Tissue Kit. The CDR3 runs 11 amino acids, cysteine and phenylalanine included. The CDR3 DNA has 33 bases and is translated from base 1. V drops 6 bases and J drops 4 bases, leaving 6 bases in between. Sequences MNHNS (CDR1) and SASEGT (CDR2) are obtained from the germline V gene.

The specimen comprised PBMCs, sampled from a glioma patient whose treatment included an IDH1 peptide vaccine. The chain employs TRBV6-1 and TRBJ1-1, with no confidently assigned D gene. The sequence derives from a man aged 35 to 55 with glioma. The bases read TGTGCCAGCAGAGCGTCCACTGAAGCTTTCTTT. It specifies CASRASTEAFF.